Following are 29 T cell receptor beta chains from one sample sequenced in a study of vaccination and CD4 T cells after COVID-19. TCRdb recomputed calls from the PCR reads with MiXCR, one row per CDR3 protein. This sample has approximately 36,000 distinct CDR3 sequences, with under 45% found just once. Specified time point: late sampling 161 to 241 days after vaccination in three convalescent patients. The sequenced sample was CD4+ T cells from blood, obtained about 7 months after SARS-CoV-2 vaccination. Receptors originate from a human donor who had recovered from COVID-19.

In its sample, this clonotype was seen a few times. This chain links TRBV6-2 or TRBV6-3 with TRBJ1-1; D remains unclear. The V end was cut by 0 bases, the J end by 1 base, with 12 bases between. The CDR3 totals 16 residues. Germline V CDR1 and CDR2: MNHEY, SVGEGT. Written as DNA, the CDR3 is TGTGCCAGCAGTTACTCGTACCGGACGGCGAACACTGAAGCTTTCTTT. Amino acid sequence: CASSYSYRTANTEAFF.

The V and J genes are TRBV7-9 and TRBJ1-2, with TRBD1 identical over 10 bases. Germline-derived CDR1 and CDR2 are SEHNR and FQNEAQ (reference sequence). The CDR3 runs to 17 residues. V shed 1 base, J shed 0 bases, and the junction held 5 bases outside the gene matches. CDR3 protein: CASSLGPGQGANYGYTF. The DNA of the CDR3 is TGTGCCAGCAGCTTAGGCCCCGGACAGGGGGCTAACTATGGCTACACCTTC.

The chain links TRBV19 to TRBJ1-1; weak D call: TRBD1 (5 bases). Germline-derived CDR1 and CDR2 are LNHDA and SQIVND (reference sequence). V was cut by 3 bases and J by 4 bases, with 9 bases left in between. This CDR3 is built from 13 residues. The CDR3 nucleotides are TGTGCCAGTAGTATGGGAGGGGTCACTGAAGCTTTCTTT. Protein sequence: CASSMGGVTEAFF.

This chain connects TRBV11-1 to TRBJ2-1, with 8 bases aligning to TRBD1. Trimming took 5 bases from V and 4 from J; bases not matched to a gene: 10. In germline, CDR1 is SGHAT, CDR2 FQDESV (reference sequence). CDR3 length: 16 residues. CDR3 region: CASSAWGTGEYNEQFF. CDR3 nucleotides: TGTGCCAGCAGCGCATGGGGGACAGGAGAATACAATGAGCAGTTCTTC.

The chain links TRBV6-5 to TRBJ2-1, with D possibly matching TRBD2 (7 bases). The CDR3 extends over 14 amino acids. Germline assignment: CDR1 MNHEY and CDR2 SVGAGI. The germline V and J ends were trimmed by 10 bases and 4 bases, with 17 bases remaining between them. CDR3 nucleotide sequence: TGTGCCACTGCGGAGGGGGGGGTTTACAATGAGCAGTTCTTC. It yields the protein CATAEGGVYNEQFF.

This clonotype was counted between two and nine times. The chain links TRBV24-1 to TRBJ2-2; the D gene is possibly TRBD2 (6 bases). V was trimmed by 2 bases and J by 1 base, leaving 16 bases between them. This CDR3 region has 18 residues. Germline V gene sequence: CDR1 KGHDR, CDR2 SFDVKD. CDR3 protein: CATSDSPLAGRNTGELFF. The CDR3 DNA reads TGTGCCACCAGTGATTCACCATTGGCGGGAAGGAACACCGGGGAGCTGTTTTTT.

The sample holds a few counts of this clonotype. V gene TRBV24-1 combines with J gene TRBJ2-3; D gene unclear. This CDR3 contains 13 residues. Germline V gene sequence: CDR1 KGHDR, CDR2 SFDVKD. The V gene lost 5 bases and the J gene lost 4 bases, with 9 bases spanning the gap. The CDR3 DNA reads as TGTGCCACCAGTGCGGTTTATCCAGATACGCAGTATTTT. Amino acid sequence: CATSAVYPDTQYF.

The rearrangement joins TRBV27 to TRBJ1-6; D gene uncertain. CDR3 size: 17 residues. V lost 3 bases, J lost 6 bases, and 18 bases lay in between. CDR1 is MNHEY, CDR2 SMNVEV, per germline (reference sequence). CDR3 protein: CASSFVSGAGLNSPLHF. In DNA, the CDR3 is TGTGCCAGCAGTTTCGTATCGGGTGCAGGACTTAATTCACCCCTCCACTTT.

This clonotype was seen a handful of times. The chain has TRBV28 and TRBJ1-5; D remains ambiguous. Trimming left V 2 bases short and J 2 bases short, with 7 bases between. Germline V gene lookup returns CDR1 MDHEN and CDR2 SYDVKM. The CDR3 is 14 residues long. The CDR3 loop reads CASSLDVRNQPQHF. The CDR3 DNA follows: TGTGCCAGCAGTTTAGATGTTCGCAATCAGCCCCAGCATTTT. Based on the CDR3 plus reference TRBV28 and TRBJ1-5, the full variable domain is DVKVTQSSRYLVKRTGEKVFLECVQDMDHENMFWYRQDPGLGLRLIYFSYDVKMKEKGDIPEGYSVSREKKERFSLILESASTNQTSMYLCASSLDVRNQPQHFGDGTRLSIL.

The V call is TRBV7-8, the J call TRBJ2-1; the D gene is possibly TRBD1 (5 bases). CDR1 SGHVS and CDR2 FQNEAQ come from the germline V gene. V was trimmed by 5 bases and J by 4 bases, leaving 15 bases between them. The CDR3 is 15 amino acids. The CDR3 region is CASSKPQTGYNEQFF. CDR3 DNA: TGTGCCAGCAGCAAACCCCAAACAGGATACAATGAGCAGTTCTTC.

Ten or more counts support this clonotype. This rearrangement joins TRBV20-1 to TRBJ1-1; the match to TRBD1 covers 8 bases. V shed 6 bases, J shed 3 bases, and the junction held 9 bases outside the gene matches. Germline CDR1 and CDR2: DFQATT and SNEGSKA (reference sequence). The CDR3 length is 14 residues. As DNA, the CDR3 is TGCAGTGCGCCCGGACAGGGCTTGTACACTGAAGCTTTCTTT. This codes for CSAPGQGLYTEAFF.

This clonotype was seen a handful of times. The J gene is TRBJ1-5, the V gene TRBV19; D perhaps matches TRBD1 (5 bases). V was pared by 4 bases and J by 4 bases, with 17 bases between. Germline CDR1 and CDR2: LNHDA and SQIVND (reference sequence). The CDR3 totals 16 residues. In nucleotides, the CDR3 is TGTGCCAGTAGTAATCGGGACGCGACTTTAAATCAGCCCCAGCATTTT. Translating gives CASSNRDATLNQPQHF.

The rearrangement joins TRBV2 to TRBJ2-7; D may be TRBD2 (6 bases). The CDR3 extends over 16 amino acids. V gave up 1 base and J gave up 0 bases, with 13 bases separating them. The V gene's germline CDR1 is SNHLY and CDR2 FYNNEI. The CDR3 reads CASSEVGGVSSYEQYF. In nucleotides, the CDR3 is TGTGCCAGCAGTGAAGTGGGCGGGGTTTCCTCCTACGAGCAGTACTTC.

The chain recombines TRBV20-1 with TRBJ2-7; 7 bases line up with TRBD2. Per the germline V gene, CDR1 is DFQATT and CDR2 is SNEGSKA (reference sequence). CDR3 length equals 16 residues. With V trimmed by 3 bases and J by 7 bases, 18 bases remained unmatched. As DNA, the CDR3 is TGCAGTGCTAGCCGCCTGAGCTTCGGGACTAACTTTGAGCAGTACTTC. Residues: CSASRLSFGTNFEQYF.

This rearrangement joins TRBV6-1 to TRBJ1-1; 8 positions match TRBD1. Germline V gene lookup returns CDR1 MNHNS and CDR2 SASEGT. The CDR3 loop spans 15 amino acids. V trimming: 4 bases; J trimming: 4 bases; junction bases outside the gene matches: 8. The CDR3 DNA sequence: TGTGCCAGCAGTGCCCGACAGGGGTCCGGCACTGAAGCTTTCTTT. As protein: CASSARQGSGTEAFF.

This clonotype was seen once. This CDR3 is CASRTGILQPQHF. In DNA, the CDR3 is TGTGCCAGCAGAACAGGGATTCTTCAGCCCCAGCATTTT. The chain combines TRBV2 with TRBJ1-5; tentatively, D is TRBD1 (6 bases). CDR1 and CDR2 (germline): SNHLY, FYNNEI. There are 13 residues in the CDR3. Deletions cut 6 bases from V and 6 bases from J, with 12 bases between.

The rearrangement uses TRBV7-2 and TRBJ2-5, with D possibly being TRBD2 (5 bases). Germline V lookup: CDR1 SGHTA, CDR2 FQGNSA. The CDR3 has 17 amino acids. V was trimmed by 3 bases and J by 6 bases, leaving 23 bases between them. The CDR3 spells CASSFDLLAPDPKTQYF. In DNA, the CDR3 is TGTGCCAGCAGCTTCGACCTGCTAGCCCCTGATCCGAAGACCCAGTACTTC.

CDR3 nucleotide sequence: TGTGCCAGCACCGCCAGGGGGGTCAACTACGAGCAGTACTTC. Translation gives CASTARGVNYEQYF. This chain uses TRBV6-1 with TRBJ2-7; TRBD1 might be the D (7 bases). Germline V gene data show CDR1 as MNHNS and CDR2 as SASEGT. The germline V and J ends were trimmed by 7 bases and 3 bases, with 16 bases remaining between them. CDR3 length: 14 residues.

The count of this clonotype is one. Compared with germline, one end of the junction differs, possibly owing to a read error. The CDR3: CASSPTEYNEQLF. CDR3 in DNA: TGTGCCAGCAGCCCGACGGAATACAATGAGCAGCTCTTC. The V call is TRBV7-2, the J call TRBJ2-1, with D uncertain. CDR1 and CDR2 (germline): SGHTA, FQGNSA. The CDR3 length is 13 residues.

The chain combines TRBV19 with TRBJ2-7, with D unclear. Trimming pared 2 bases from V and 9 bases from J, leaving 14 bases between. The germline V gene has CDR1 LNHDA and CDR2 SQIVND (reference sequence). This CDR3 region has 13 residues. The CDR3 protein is CASSITSAGGQYF. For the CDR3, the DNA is TGTGCCAGTAGTATAACGTCCGCCGGTGGGCAGTACTTC.

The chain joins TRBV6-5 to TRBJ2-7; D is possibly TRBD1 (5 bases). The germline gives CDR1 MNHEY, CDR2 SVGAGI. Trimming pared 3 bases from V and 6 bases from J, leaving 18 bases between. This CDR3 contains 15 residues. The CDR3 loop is CASSYKAAGIGEQYF. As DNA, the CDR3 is TGTGCCAGCAGTTATAAGGCCGCAGGGATAGGCGAGCAGTACTTC.

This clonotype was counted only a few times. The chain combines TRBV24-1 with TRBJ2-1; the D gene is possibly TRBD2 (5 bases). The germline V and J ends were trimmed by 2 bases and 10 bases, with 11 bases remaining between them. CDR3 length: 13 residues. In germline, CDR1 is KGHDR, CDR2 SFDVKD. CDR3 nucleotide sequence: TGTGCCACCAGTGATTCCCAGCGGTACGAGCAGTTCTTC. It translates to CATSDSQRYEQFF.

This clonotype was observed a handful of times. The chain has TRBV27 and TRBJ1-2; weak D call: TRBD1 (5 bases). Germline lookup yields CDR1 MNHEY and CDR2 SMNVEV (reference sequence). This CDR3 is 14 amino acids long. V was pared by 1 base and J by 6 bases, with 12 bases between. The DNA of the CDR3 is TGTGCCAGCAGTTTATTAGGGGAGGGGAATGGCTACACCTTC. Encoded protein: CASSLLGEGNGYTF.

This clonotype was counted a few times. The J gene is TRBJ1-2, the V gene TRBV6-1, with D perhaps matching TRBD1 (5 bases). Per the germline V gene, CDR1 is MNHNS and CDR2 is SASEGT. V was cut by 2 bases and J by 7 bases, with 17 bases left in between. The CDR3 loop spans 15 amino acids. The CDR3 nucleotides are TGTGCCAGCAGTGAATCGGGACGAAGGCTCCTTGGCTACACCTTC. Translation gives CASSESGRRLLGYTF.

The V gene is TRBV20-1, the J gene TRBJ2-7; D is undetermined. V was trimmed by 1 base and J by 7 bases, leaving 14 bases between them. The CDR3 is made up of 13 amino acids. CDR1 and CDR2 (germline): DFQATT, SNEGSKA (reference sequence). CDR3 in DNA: TGCAGTGCTAGAGTTCCGGGCCGCCCTGAGCAGTACTTC. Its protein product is CSARVPGRPEQYF.

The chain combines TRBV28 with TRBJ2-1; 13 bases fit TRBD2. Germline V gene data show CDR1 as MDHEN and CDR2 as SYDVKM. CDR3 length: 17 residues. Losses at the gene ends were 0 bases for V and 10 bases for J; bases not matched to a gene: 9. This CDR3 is CASSLWELAGGPGEQFF. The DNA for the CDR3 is TGTGCCAGCAGTTTATGGGAACTAGCGGGAGGGCCGGGGGAGCAGTTCTTC.

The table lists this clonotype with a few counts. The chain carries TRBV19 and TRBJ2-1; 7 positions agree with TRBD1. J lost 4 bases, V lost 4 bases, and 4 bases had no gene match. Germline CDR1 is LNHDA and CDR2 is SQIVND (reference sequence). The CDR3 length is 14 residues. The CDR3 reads CASSRDREYNEQFF. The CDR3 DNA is TGTGCCAGTAGTAGAGACAGGGAGTACAATGAGCAGTTCTTC.

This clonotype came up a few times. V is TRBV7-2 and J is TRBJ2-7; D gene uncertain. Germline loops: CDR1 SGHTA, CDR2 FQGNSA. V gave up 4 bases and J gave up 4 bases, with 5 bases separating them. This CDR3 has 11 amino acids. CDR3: CASSSPYEQYF. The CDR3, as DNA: TGTGCCAGCAGCTCCCCGTACGAGCAGTACTTC.

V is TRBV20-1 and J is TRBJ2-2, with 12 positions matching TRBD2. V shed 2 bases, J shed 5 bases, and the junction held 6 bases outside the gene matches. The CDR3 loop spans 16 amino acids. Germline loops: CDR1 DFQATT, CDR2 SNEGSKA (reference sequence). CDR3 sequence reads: CSARSRLAGETGELFF. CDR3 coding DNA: TGCAGTGCTAGATCCAGACTAGCGGGGGAAACCGGGGAGCTGTTTTTT.